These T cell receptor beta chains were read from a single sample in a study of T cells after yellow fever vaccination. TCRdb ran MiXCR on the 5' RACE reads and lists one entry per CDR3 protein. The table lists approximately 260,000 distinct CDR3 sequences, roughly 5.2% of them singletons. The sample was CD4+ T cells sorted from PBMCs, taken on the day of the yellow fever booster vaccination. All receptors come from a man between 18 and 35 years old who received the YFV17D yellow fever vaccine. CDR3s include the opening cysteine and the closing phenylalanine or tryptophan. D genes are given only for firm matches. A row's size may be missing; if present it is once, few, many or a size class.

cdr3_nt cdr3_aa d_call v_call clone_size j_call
TGTGCCAGCAGTGTGACTAGCGGGGGCCAGTCCGCACGGGGCACAGATACGCAGTATTTT CASSVTSGGQSARGTDTQYF TRBD2 TRBV9 few TRBJ2-3
TGCAGTGCCCGTGGGACAGCCGGCTCTGGAAACACCATATATTTT CSARGTAGSGNTIYF TRBD1 TRBV20-1 few TRBJ1-3
TGTGCCAGCAGCCCTTCCGAGGGGAGACAAGAGACCCAGTACTTC CASSPSEGRQETQYF . TRBV3-1 . TRBJ2-5
TGTGCCAGCAGTTTAATTGAAGGCACTGAAGCTTTCTTT CASSLIEGTEAFF . TRBV12-3/TRBV12-4 few TRBJ1-1
TGTGCCAGCAGGTTTGGCAGCAACTATGGCTACACCTTC CASRFGSNYGYTF . TRBV12-3/TRBV12-4 many TRBJ1-2
TGCAGTGCTAGTCTGGAGTTTGGCAATCAGCCCCAGCATTTT CSASLEFGNQPQHF . TRBV20-1 many TRBJ1-5
TGTGCCAGCAGCTTAGCGCTTACCCTCAGTTCCGAAAACATTCAGTACTTC CASSLALTLSSENIQYF . TRBV7-2 few TRBJ2-4
TGCGCCAGCAGCCAAGATAGGGAGACCAGGCAGTTCTTC CASSQDRETRQFF . TRBV4-1 . TRBJ2-1
TGTGCCAGCAAATCTTCCACAGATACGCAGTATTTT CASKSSTDTQYF . TRBV5-4 many TRBJ2-3
TGCAGTGCTAGGCCTAGCGGGGGGTCGAGCTCCTACAATGAGCAGTTCTTC CSARPSGGSSSYNEQFF TRBD2 TRBV20-1 many TRBJ2-1
TGTGCCAGCAGCGTCACCGGACGGGGGGTGGGGAATGAGCAGTTCTTC CASSVTGRGVGNEQFF TRBD2 TRBV9 few TRBJ2-1
TGTGCCTGGAGTGTTGGGGTCTACACCTCCTACGAGCAGTACTTC CAWSVGVYTSYEQYF . TRBV30 . TRBJ2-7
TGTGCCAGCAGGGAGGACAGGAGCTCCTACAATGAGCAGTTCTTC CASREDRSSYNEQFF TRBD1 TRBV7-2 few TRBJ2-1
TGTGCCAGCAGGTCGTTTGGGACGGATCTGAACACCGGGGAGCTGTTTTTT CASRSFGTDLNTGELFF . TRBV7-2 many TRBJ2-2
TGTGCCAGCAGCCGAGACGGCACTGAAGCTTTCTTT CASSRDGTEAFF . TRBV3-1 many TRBJ1-1
TGTGCCACCAGTCCGGGACAGAGCACAGATACGCAGTATTTT CATSPGQSTDTQYF TRBD1 TRBV24-1 . TRBJ2-3
TGTGCCAGCAGCTTAGCTGGCGGACAGGACAATCAGCCCCAGCATTTT CASSLAGGQDNQPQHF TRBD1 TRBV7-2 many TRBJ1-5
TGCAGTGCTCGGTTTGGTGTTTGGGGACAGGGGGTCCCGCCCCAGCATTTT CSARFGVWGQGVPPQHF TRBD1 TRBV20-1 many TRBJ1-5
TGTGCCAGCAGCCAAGTAGGAGGGGCAATCACTGAAGCTTTCTTT CASSQVGGAITEAFF . TRBV14 . TRBJ1-1
TGTGCCAGCAGTTTGACAGCCTTCTACGAGCAGTACTTC CASSLTAFYEQYF . TRBV12-3/TRBV12-4 many TRBJ2-7
TGCGCCAGCAGCACTGGACAGCTCACCGGGGAGCTGTTTTTT CASSTGQLTGELFF . TRBV5-1 many TRBJ2-2
TGTGCCAGCAGTTACTCCTACAAGAGCTCCTATAATTCACCCCTCCACTTT CASSYSYKSSYNSPLHF . TRBV6-5 few TRBJ1-6
TGTGCCAGCAGCTTGGGAAGCGGGGCCTACCCAGGTACGCAGTATTTT CASSLGSGAYPGTQYF TRBD2 TRBV7-2 . TRBJ2-3
TGTGCCAGCAGCGCACTACAGGGAACCGGGGCCAACGTCCTGACTTTC CASSALQGTGANVLTF . TRBV7-9 . TRBJ2-6
TGTGCCAGCAGCTTGCCAGTCGGGAACACCGGGGAGCTGTTTTTT CASSLPVGNTGELFF . TRBV5-4 . TRBJ2-2
TGTGCCAGCAGCGTAGGAGGGGTGCTTGATTATGGCTACACCTTC CASSVGGVLDYGYTF . TRBV9 . TRBJ1-2
TGCAGTGCTAGAGGTCCCTTGGGGACCCAGTACTTC CSARGPLGTQYF . TRBV20-1 . TRBJ2-5
TGCGCCAGCAGCCTGATTCACGACACTGAAGCTTTCTTT CASSLIHDTEAFF . TRBV5-1 many TRBJ1-1
TGTGCCAGCAGCCGATCAGTGACCGGGGAGCTGTTTTTT CASSRSVTGELFF . TRBV7-2 many TRBJ2-2
TGTGCCAGCAGCCCGACAGGGTTTTACAATGAGCAGTTCTTC CASSPTGFYNEQFF TRBD1 TRBV14 . TRBJ2-1
TGTGCCAGCAGCTTAAATCTGGGGGGCGCCTACAATGAGCAGTTCTTC CASSLNLGGAYNEQFF . TRBV7-3 many TRBJ2-1
TGTGCCAGCAGTCCCGGACTGACTAGAGCCAAAAACATTCAGTACTTC CASSPGLTRAKNIQYF . TRBV28 many TRBJ2-4
TGCGCCAGCAGCCAAGACCGGCAGGAACGCTCCTACGAGCAGTACTTC CASSQDRQERSYEQYF . TRBV4-3 . TRBJ2-7
TGCAGTGCTAGAGGCGGGGCAGGGGGCGCAAGCGGCTACACCTTC CSARGGAGGASGYTF TRBD1 TRBV20-1 . TRBJ1-2
TGTGCCAGCAGTGACACAGGTAGCTTGATCGACGAACAGTTCTTC CASSDTGSLIDEQFF . TRBV6-4 . TRBJ2-1
TGTGCCAGCAGTTTGTCAGGTGGTAGCATTCAGTACTTC CASSLSGGSIQYF . TRBV28 many TRBJ2-4
TGTGCCAGCAGCGTAGGGACCAGCGGCGAGACCCAGTACTTC CASSVGTSGETQYF . TRBV9 many TRBJ2-5
TGTGCCAGCAGCCTTGACAGGGGGCGAAATGAAAAACTGTTTTTT CASSLDRGRNEKLFF TRBD1 TRBV7-2 . TRBJ1-4
TGTGCCAGCAGTTCTCAGGGTAGGGATGGCTACACCTTC CASSSQGRDGYTF . TRBV12-3/TRBV12-4 . TRBJ1-2
TGCGCCAGCAGCTTAGGGGGCGCGGTGGCAGAGACCCAGTACTTC CASSLGGAVAETQYF TRBD1 TRBV5-1 few TRBJ2-5
TGTGCCAGCAGTTTTGCGGGGGCGGCGGTATTATATTTT CASSFAGAAVLYF . TRBV27 . TRBJ1-5
TGCAGTGCTTCCCAAATCGGGACACGGCTAAGGCAGCCCCAGCATTTT CSASQIGTRLRQPQHF . TRBV20-1 . TRBJ1-5
TGTGCCAGCAGTTTGGGTGGGCTTTACACCGGGGAGCTGTTTTTT CASSLGGLYTGELFF . TRBV28 many TRBJ2-2
TGTGCCAGCAGTTACTCGGGGCGGGGGAGGAACAATGAGCAGTTCTTC CASSYSGRGRNNEQFF TRBD2 TRBV6-5 few TRBJ2-1
TGTGCCAGCAGCTGGGCGGGAACGGCCACAGATACGCAGTATTTT CASSWAGTATDTQYF . TRBV9 many TRBJ2-3
TGCGCCAGCAGCTTAGGGACAGGGGGTGGAAACACCATATATTTT CASSLGTGGGNTIYF TRBD1 TRBV4-3 few TRBJ1-3
TGCAGCGTTGAACATCAGGGGGAAAAACTGTTTTTT CSVEHQGEKLFF . TRBV29-1 few TRBJ1-4